The source of this TCR beta chain is a study of cytomegalovirus exposure and HLA in healthy donors. Study findings and constraints: Reported findings show TCR beta sequences accurately forecast HLA-A and HLA-B alleles in most subjects. In terms of immune exposure information, only CMV serostatus was available.

PCR amplification relied on 60 Vbeta primers (plus 13 Jbeta primers). The data were produced by immunoSEQ multiplex PCR, yet TCRdb's version contains in-frame clones alone and is incomplete. This sample's clone table lists some 130,000 clones. Healthy individuals who donated bone marrow served as the donors. Trimming shortened V by 6 bases and J by 8 bases, and 12 bases separated the two germline ends. Germline CDR1 and CDR2: SGHDT and YYEEEE. This CDR3 has 13 residues. Details on this clone: As yet, its antigen is unknown.

The chain recombines TRBV5-6 with TRBJ1-6; no reliable D call. Sequenced material: PBMCs. This TCR was sampled from a woman in her sixties in good health and CMV-seronegative. The CDR3 bases are TGTGCCAGCAACCCCCGACGGGATTCACCCCTCCACTTT. Translation gives CASNPRRDSPLHF.